This T cell receptor beta chain was sequenced during a study of T cell repertoires in cytomegalovirus infection. Whole-study context: In public TCR beta signatures, there were indications of both CMV infection and matching HLA type. Study-level findings and limits: The ex vivo response showed dominance by HLA-C-restricted CMV-specific TCR beta clonotypes.

Regarding this clonotype: What it binds is unknown.

Each CDR3 protein is one row after TCRdb ran MiXCR on the reads. The table has hundreds of thousands of distinct CDR3 sequences, roughly 30% seen once; the top ten hold around a sixth. Trimming left V 8 bases short and J 1 base short, with 18 bases between. The CDR3 spans 15 residues. CDR1 and CDR2 from the germline V gene are MGHDK and SYGVNS. V and J are TRBV25-1 and TRBJ2-7; the D is unclear. Sample: cultured PBMCs, taken from culture after CMV antigen stimulation. The TCR originated in a human donor in good health (CMV status not recorded). Some clones in this sample may be carry-over from other donors' samples. In DNA form, the CDR3 reads TGTGCCAGCTTTGGCCCCAAGGCGGCATCCTACGAGCAGTACTTC. This codes for CASFGPKAASYEQYF.